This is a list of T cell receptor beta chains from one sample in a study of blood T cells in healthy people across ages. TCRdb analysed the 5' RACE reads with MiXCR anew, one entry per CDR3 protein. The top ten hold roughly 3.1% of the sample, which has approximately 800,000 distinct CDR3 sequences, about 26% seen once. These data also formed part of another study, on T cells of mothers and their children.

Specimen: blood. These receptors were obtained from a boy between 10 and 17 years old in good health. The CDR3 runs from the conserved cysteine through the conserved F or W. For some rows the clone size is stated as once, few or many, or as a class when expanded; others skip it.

CDR3: CSAFRVGYEQYF; size: .; J: TRBJ2-7; V: TRBV20-1
CDR3: CASSRTGGRTSSYEQYF; size: .; J: .; V: TRBV28
CDR3: CASLSDRGYEQYF; size: .; J: TRBJ2-7; V: TRBV30
CDR3: CSVAGGSYEQYF; size: many; J: TRBJ2-7; V: TRBV29-1
CDR3: CASSYGQGAVGYTF; size: .; J: TRBJ1-2; V: TRBV7-9
CDR3: CSVATGSLSSGANVLTF; size: .; J: TRBJ2-6; V: TRBV29-1
CDR3: CSVGGETQYF; size: few; J: TRBJ2-5; V: TRBV29-1
CDR3: CSAGAGAQLENETQYF; size: few; J: TRBJ2-5; V: TRBV20-1
CDR3: CSASKRGRSGTQYF; size: .; J: TRBJ2-3; V: TRBV20-1
CDR3: CSVRRGAYEQYF; size: many; J: TRBJ2-7; V: TRBV29-1
CDR3: CANSQGDSGNTIYF; size: .; J: TRBJ1-3; V: TRBV3-1
CDR3: CSARSPWTAKETQYF; size: .; J: TRBJ2-5; V: TRBV20-1
CDR3: CASSKKARGLREQYF; size: .; J: TRBJ2-7; V: TRBV21-1
CDR3: CASSYRGAINQPQHF; size: .; J: TRBJ1-5; V: TRBV27
CDR3: CASTGQPSSYEQYF; size: .; J: .; V: TRBV6-2/TRBV6-3
CDR3: CASSKAPSNIQCF; size: .; J: TRBJ2-4; V: TRBV6-1
CDR3: CASRRGGLAGGQVYNEQFF; size: .; J: TRBJ2-1; V: TRBV7-9
CDR3: CSARDLKTSGGALKTQYF; size: few; J: TRBJ2-5; V: TRBV20-1
CDR3: CASSPGGGVSYNEQFF; size: few; J: TRBJ2-1; V: TRBV9
CDR3: CASTNLGGTGGYTF; size: few; J: TRBJ1-2; V: TRBV28
CDR3: CATSDLRASNTEAFF; size: few; J: TRBJ1-1; V: TRBV24-1
CDR3: CAIRTQYF; size: .; J: TRBJ2-5; V: TRBV10-3
CDR3: CASSSLRQGTVGYTF; size: .; J: TRBJ1-2; V: TRBV6-5
CDR3: CASSPSQGAVTEAFF; size: few; J: TRBJ1-1; V: TRBV2
CDR3: CASSPGRTAYNEQFF; size: .; J: TRBJ2-1; V: TRBV7-7
CDR3: CSARDRVGAGDTQYF; size: .; J: TRBJ2-3; V: TRBV20-1